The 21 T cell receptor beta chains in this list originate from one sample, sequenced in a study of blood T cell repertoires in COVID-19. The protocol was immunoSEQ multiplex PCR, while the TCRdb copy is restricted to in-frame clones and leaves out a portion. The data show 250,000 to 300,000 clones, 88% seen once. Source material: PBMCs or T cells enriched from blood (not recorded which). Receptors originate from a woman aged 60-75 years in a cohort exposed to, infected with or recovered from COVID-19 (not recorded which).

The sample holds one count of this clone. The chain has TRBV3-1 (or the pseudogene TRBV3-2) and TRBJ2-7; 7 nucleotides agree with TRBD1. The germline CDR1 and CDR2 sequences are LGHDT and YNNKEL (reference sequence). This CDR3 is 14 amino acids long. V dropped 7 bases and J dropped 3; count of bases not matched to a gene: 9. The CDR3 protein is CASTATGISYEQYF. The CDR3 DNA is TGTGCCAGCACCGCGACAGGGATAAGCTACGAGCAGTACTTC.

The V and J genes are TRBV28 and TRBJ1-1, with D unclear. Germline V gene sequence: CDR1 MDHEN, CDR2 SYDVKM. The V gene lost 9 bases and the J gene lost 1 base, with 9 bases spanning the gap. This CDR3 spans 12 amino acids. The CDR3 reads CASFLGNTEAFF. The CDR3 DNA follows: TGTGCCAGTTTCCTCGGGAACACTGAAGCTTTCTTT.

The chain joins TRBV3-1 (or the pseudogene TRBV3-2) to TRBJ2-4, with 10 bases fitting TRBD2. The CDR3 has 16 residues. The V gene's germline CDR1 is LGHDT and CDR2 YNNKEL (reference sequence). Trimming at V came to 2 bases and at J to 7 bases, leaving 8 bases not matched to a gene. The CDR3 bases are TGTGCCAGCAGCCAATGGCCTAGCGGGAGCTATAACATTCAGTACTTC. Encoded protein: CASSQWPSGSYNIQYF.

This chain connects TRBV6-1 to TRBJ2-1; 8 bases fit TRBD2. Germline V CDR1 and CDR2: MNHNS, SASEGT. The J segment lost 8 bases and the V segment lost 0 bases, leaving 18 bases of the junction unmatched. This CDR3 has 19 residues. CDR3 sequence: CASSEALGTSMGGIHEQFF. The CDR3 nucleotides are TGTGCCAGCAGTGAAGCGCTTGGGACTAGTATGGGTGGAATCCATGAGCAGTTCTTC.

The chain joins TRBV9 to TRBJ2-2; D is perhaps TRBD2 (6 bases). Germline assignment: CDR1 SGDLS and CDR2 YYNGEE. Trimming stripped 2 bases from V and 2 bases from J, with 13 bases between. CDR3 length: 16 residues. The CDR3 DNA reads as TGTGCCAGCAGCGTTACTAGCCGAAGCAACACCGGGGAGCTGTTTTTT. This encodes CASSVTSRSNTGELFF. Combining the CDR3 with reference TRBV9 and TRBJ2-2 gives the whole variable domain DSGVTQTPKHLITATGQRVTLRCSPRSGDLSVYWYQQSLDQGLQFLIQYYNGEERAKGNILERFSAQQFPDLHSELNLSSLELGDSALYFCASSVTSRSNTGELFFGEGSRLTVL.

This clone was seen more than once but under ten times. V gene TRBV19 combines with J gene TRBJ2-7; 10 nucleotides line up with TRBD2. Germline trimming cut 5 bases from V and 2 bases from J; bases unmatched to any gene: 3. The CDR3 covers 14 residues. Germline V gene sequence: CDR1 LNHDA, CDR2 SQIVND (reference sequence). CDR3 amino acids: CASSGLAGAYEQYF. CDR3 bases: TGTGCCAGTAGTGGCCTAGCGGGAGCCTACGAGCAGTACTTC.

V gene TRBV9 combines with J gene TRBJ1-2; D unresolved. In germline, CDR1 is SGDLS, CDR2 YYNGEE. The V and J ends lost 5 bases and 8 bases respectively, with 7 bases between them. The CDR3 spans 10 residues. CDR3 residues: CASRSQGYTF. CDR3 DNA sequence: TGTGCCAGCAGGTCTCAGGGCTACACCTTC.

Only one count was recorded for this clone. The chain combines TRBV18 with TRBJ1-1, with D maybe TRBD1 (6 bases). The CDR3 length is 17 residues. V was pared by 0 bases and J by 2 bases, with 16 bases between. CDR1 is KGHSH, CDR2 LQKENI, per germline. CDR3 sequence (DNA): TGTGCCAGCTCACCACCCCACAGGGTTCGGGGAAACACTGAAGCTTTCTTT. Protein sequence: CASSPPHRVRGNTEAFF. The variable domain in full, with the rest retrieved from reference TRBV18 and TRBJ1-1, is NAGVMQNPRHLVRRRGQEARLRCSPMKGHSHVYWYRQLPEEGLKFMVYLQKENIIDESGMPKERFSAEFPKEGPSILRIQQVVRGDSAAYFCASSPPHRVRGNTEAFFGQGTRLTVV.

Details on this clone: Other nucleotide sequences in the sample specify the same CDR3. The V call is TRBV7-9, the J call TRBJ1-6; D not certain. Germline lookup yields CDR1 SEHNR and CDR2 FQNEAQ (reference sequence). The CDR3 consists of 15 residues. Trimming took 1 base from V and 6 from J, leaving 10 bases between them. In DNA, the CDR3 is TGTGCCAGCAGCTTAGGGGGAGACCGTAATTCACCCCTCCACTTT. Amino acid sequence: CASSLGGDRNSPLHF.

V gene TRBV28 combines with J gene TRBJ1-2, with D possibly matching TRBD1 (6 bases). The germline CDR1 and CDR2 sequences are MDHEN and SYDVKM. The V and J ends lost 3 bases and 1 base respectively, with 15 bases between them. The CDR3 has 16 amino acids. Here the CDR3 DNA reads TGTGCCAGCAGTTTGAGGGGGGGACACGTTAACTATGGCTACACCTTC. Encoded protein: CASSLRGGHVNYGYTF.

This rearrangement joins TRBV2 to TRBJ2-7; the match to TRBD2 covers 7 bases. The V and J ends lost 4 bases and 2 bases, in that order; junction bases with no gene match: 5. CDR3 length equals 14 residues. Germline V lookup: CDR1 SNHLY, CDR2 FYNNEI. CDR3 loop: CASSAASGPYEQYF. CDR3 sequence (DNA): TGTGCCAGCAGTGCGGCTAGCGGTCCCTACGAGCAGTACTTC.

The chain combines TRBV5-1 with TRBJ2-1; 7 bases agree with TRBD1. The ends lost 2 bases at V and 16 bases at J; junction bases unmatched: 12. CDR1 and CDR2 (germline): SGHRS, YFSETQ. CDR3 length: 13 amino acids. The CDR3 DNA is TGCGCCAGCAGCTTCACAGGGGTAGCCCCGGACTTCTTC. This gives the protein CASSFTGVAPDFF.

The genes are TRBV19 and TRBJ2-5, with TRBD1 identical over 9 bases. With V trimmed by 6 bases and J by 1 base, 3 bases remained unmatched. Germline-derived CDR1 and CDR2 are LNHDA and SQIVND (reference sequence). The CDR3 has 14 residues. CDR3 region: CASRAQGAQETQYF. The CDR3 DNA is TGTGCCAGTAGGGCACAGGGGGCCCAAGAGACCCAGTACTTC.

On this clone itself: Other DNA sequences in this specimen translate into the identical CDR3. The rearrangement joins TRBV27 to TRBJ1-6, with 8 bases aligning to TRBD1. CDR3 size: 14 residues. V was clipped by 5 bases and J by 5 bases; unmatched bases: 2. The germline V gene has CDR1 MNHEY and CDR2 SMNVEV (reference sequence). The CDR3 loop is CASSLDRDNSPLHF. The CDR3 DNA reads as TGTGCCAGCAGTCTGGACAGGGATAATTCACCCCTCCACTTT.

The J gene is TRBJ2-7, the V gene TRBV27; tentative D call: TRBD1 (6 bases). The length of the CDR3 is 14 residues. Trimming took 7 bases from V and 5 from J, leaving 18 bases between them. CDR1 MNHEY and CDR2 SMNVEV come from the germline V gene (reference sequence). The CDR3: CASTSGRGLDEQYF. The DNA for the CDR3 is TGTGCCAGCACTTCCGGTAGGGGGTTGGACGAGCAGTACTTC.

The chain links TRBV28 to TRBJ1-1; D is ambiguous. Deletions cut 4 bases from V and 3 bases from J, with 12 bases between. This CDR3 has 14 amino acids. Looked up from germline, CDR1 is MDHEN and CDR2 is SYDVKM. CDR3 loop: CASSSPGWDTEAFF. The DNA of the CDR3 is TGTGCCAGCAGTTCTCCGGGATGGGACACTGAAGCTTTCTTT.

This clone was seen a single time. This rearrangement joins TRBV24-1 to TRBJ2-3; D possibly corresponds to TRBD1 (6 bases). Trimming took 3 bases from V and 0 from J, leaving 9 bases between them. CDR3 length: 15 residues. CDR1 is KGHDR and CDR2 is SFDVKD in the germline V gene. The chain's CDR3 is CATSDGTYSTDTQYF. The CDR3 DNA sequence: TGTGCCACCAGTGATGGGACATACAGCACAGATACGCAGTATTTT.

CDR3 protein: CASSMVPGNTEAFF. DNA of the CDR3: TGTGCCAGTAGTATGGTGCCAGGCAACACTGAAGCTTTCTTT. The rearrangement uses TRBV19 and TRBJ1-1, with unresolved D. Germline values: CDR1 LNHDA, CDR2 SQIVND (reference sequence). Trimming left V 3 bases short and J 2 bases short, with 10 bases between. The CDR3 is made up of 14 amino acids.

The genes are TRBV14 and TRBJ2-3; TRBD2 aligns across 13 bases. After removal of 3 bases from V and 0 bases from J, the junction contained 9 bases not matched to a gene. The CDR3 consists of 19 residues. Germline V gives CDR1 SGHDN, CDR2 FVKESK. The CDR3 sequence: CASSHATSGRANSTDTQYF. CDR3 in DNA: TGTGCCAGCAGCCACGCTACTAGCGGGAGGGCCAATAGCACAGATACGCAGTATTTT.

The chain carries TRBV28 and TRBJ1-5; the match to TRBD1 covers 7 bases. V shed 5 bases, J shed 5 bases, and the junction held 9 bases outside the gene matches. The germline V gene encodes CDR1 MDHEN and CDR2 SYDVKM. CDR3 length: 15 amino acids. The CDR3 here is CASSLYDRADQPQHF. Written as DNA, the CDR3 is TGTGCCAGCAGTCTATATGACAGGGCAGATCAGCCCCAGCATTTT.

The CDR3 region is CASSIWGGPNEKLFF. CDR3 sequence (DNA): TGTGCCAGTAGTATTTGGGGAGGACCTAATGAAAAACTGTTTTTT. The chain combines TRBV19 with TRBJ1-4; unclear D gene. Germline V gives CDR1 LNHDA, CDR2 SQIVND (reference sequence). The CDR3 runs to 15 residues. Trimming pared 3 bases from V and 3 bases from J, leaving 11 bases between.